What follows is one T cell receptor (beta chain) and its context. No antigen is known for it. The data stem from a study of shared clonotypes between healthy human individuals. Study in general: Plates per donor: three CD4 naive, three CD4 memory, two CD8 naive, one CD8 memory.

Broader study findings: Clonotypes which were not shared had lower generation probabilities than clonotypes that all four donors shared. The study generally estimated greater richness for naive than memory subsets.

Repertoires were generated with immunoSEQ multiplex PCR, while TCRdb's copy carries only in-frame clones and drops some. The sample has roughly 1,100,000 clones; about 75% are singletons. CDR1 is WSHSY and CDR2 is SAAADI in the germline V gene. CDR3 length equals 18 residues. V dropped 6 bases and J dropped 2; count of bases not matched to a gene: 13. Healthy HIV-negative adults with no recent acute infections or vaccinations were recruited as donors. This clonotype originated in a man between 18 and 29 years old in good health. The rearrangement uses TRBV10-2 and TRBJ2-3; 11 positions agree with TRBD2. Sequenced sample: memory CD4+ T cells sorted from blood. Subset noted: CD45RA-negative fraction. The CDR3 DNA follows: TGCGCCAGCAGAGGGTCGGCTAGCGGGAGGAGGCCCACAGATACGCAGTATTTT. It encodes CASRGSASGRRPTDTQYF.